This T cell receptor beta chain was captured in a study of blood T cells in healthy people across ages. Findings and caveats of the study: In these data, TCR beta diversity tracked strongly with naive T cell percentage.

This clonotype was recorded a few times. The antigen is unknown. A second roughly 6 to 12 cycle PCR used barcoded and J-beta primers. A 12-random-nucleotide template-switch adaptor tagged each cDNA molecule. The study obtained at least 2.5 million CDR3-containing paired-end reads from every sample. TCRdb reanalysed the 5' RACE reads using MiXCR and keeps one entry per CDR3 protein. Among 650,000 to 700,000 distinct CDR3 sequences listed, 52% were seen once. Per the germline V gene, CDR1 is MNHEY and CDR2 is SMNVEV (reference sequence). This CDR3 comprises 12 residues. V gave up 3 bases and J gave up 15 bases; unmatched junction bases: 7.

The origin of this receptor is a woman aged 80 or over in good health. The specimen was blood. The chain uses TRBV27 and TRBJ2-1; 8 bases map to TRBD1. CDR3 sequence (DNA): TGTGCCAGCAGTTTGGCCCGGGACAGGTTGTTCTTC. It codes for CASSLARDRLFF.